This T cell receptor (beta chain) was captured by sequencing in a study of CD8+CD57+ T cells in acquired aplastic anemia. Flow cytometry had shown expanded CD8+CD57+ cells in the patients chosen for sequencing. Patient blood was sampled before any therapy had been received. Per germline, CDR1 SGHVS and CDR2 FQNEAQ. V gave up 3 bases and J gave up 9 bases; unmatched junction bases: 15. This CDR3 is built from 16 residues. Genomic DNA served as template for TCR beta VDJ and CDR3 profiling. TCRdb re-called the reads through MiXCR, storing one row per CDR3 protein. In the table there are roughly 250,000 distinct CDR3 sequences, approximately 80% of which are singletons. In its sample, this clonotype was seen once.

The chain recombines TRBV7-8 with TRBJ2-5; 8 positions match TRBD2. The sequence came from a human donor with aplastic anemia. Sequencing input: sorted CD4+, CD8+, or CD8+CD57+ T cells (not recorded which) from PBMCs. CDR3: CASSFGLAGGQQSQYF. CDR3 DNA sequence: TGTGCCAGCAGCTTTGGACTAGCCGGAGGGCAACAGTCCCAGTACTTC. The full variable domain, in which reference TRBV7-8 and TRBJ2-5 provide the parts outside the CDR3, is GAGVSQSPRYKVAKRGQDVALRCDPISGHVSLFWYQQALGQGPEFLTYFQNEAQLDKSGLPSDRFFAERPEGSVSTLKIQRTQQEDSAVYLCASSFGLAGGQQSQYFGPGTRLLVL.